This T cell receptor (beta chain) was sequenced in a study of blood T cell repertoires in COVID-19. For the study at large: COVID-19 samples collected from the United States, Italy and Spain covered acute and convalescent phases. Sources were T cells, B-cell-depleted T cells, or PBMCs; the material itself was cDNA or gDNA.

TCRdb keeps only in-frame clones here, not all; method: immunoSEQ multiplex PCR. The sample has roughly 100,000 clones, 80% to 95% seen once. V shed 4 bases and J 6 bases; nucleotides not matched to a gene: 13. The CDR3 runs to 17 residues. Germline CDR1 reads GTSNPN; CDR2 reads SVGIG (reference sequence). Sequencing was done on a sample of peripheral blood. The TCR was taken from a woman aged 45-60 years in a cohort sampled during active COVID-19. This rearrangement joins TRBV30 to TRBJ2-3, with 13 bases fitting TRBD2. The CDR3: CAWIRGLAGASPDTQYF. The CDR3 DNA reads as TGTGCCTGGATTAGAGGACTAGCGGGGGCCTCGCCGGATACGCAGTATTTT.